The rows below give T cell receptor beta chains drawn from one sample of a study of T cell responses to AZD1222 COVID-19 vaccine. TCRdb's copy holds only in-frame clones and misses some; the assay was immunoSEQ multiplex PCR. Of around 50,000 clones in the sample, roughly four fifths were seen once. The input for sequencing was peripheral blood, taken on day 0 of AZD1222 vaccination. These receptors all stem from an adult in good health. Each CDR3 is given with its conserved first and last residue. The D gene is left open where the match is weak. The size entry is marked missing in some rows and otherwise reads once, few, many or a size class.

clone size	D gene	V gene	CDR3 length	J gene	CDR3 DNA	CDR3 protein
-	-	TRBV7-8	15	TRBJ2-2	TGTGCCAGCAGCTTAGTACAGGGGAACACCGGGGAGCTGTTTTTT	CASSLVQGNTGELFF
-	-	TRBV11-2	15	TRBJ1-5	TGTGCCAGCAGCCCCCAAGGAGTCTCTAATCAGCCCCAGCATTTT	CASSPQGVSNQPQHF
once	-	TRBV9	15	TRBJ1-4	TGTGCCAGCAGCGCCCAGCCCGGGGGCGGTGAAAAACTGTTTTTT	CASSAQPGGGEKLFF
-	-	TRBV10-2	13	TRBJ1-3	TGCGCCAGCATCGGCAACTCTGGAAACACCATATATTTT	CASIGNSGNTIYF
-	-	TRBV12-3/TRBV12-4	13	TRBJ1-1	TGTGCCAGCAGTGCAATACAAGGTGAAGAAGCTTTCTTT	CASSAIQGEEAFF
-	-	TRBV28	15	TRBJ1-1	TGTGCCAGCAGTTTACCGACAGGCCCGGGCACTGAAGCTTTCTTT	CASSLPTGPGTEAFF
few	TRBD1	TRBV3-1/TRBV3-2	15	TRBJ1-4	TGTGCCAGCAGCCAAGCCGGGCAGGGGGGCGAAAAACTGTTTTTT	CASSQAGQGGEKLFF
-	-	TRBV5-1	14	TRBJ1-4	TGCGCCAGCAGCTTGGCAGTAGGCGGGGAAAAACTGTTTTTT	CASSLAVGGEKLFF
-	TRBD2	TRBV9	15	TRBJ2-2	TGTGCCAGCAGCGAGGGACTAGCGGGAATCGGGGAGCTGTTTTTT	CASSEGLAGIGELFF
-	-	TRBV2	13	TRBJ1-1	TGTGCCAGCAGTGATTATGGGGTTACTGAAGCTTTCTTT	CASSDYGVTEAFF
-	-	TRBV7-2	16	TRBJ1-1	TGTGCCAGCATCCGCCAGTTACATCTTACGAACACTGAAGCTTTCTTT	CASIRQLHLTNTEAFF
-	-	TRBV4-2	14	TRBJ1-5	TGTGCCAGCAGCCAAGGGCAATGGGGTCAGCCCCAGCATTTT	CASSQGQWGQPQHF
-	-	TRBV5-5	15	TRBJ1-5	TGTGCCAGCAGCTGGGGGTCAGGTTATAATCAGCCCCAGCATTTT	CASSWGSGYNQPQHF
-	TRBD2	TRBV7-8	16	TRBJ2-1	TGTGCCAGCAGCTTGACTAGCGGAACCACCTACAATGAGCAGTTCTTC	CASSLTSGTTYNEQFF
-	-	TRBV6-5	15	TRBJ1-1	TGTGCCAGCCGGGTACGGTGGAATATGAACACTGAAGCTTTCTTT	CASRVRWNMNTEAFF
-	-	TRBV12-3/TRBV12-4	13	TRBJ1-1	TGTGCCAGCAGCTGGGGGACGGGCACTGAAGCTTTCTTT	CASSWGTGTEAFF
-	-	TRBV9	15	TRBJ1-1	TGTGCCAGCAGCGTAGTAGGGAACGGGGACACTGAAGCTTTCTTT	CASSVVGNGDTEAFF
-	-	TRBV18	15	TRBJ1-5	TGTGCCAGCTCACCGGGGGTCTCAAGCAATCAGCCCCAGCATTTT	CASSPGVSSNQPQHF
once	TRBD2	TRBV3-1/TRBV3-2	17	TRBJ2-5	TGTGCCAGCAATAATCTTACTAGCGGGGGGGCGCAGGAGACCCAGTACTTC	CASNNLTSGGAQETQYF
-	-	TRBV15	15	TRBJ1-5	TGTGCCACCAGCTCCCGGTCCGAAGGAGATCAGCCCCAGCATTTT	CATSSRSEGDQPQHF
-	-	TRBV5-1	15	TRBJ1-6	TGCGCCAGCAGGCCAGGGATGATGTATAATTCACCCCTCCACTTT	CASRPGMMYNSPLHF
-	-	TRBV5-1	13	TRBJ2-3	TGCGCCAGCAGCTTGGCCTGGAGAGATACGCAGTATTTT	CASSLAWRDTQYF
-	-	TRBV19	14	TRBJ1-1	TGTGCCAGTAGTCCCCGGACAGATAGCACTGAAGCTTTCTTT	CASSPRTDSTEAFF
-	TRBD2	TRBV6-5	15	TRBJ2-7	TGTGCCAGCAGTCCCTTAGCGGGAGGGCCTTACGAGCAGTACTTC	CASSPLAGGPYEQYF
-	TRBD1	TRBV6-5	15	TRBJ1-2	TGTGCCAGCGCCGAAGGGGGCGCGCGTAGCTATGGCTACACCTTC	CASAEGGARSYGYTF
few	TRBD1	TRBV7-2	17	TRBJ1-2	TGTGCCAGCAGCTTAGCCGGGGGGTTCAGGGGGCTGGCAGGCTACACCTTC	CASSLAGGFRGLAGYTF
-	-	TRBV5-4	16	TRBJ1-2	TGTGCCAGCAGCGTGCCCGGGCAGGGGACAAGCTATGGCTACACCTTC	CASSVPGQGTSYGYTF
-	-	TRBV29-1	17	TRBJ1-2	TGCAGCGTTGAAGCCCCGTATCGGCCTTATAGTAACTATGGCTACACCTTC	CSVEAPYRPYSNYGYTF
-	TRBD1	TRBV29-1	15	TRBJ2-1	TGCAGCGTTGATATGGGACAGCGCCCCTACAATGAGCAGTTCTTC	CSVDMGQRPYNEQFF
-	TRBD1	TRBV6-6	16	TRBJ1-2	TGTGCCAGCAGCTCATCAGACAGGGCGGGCGCGCATGGCTACACCTTC	CASSSSDRAGAHGYTF
-	-	TRBV7-2	13	TRBJ2-1	TGTGCCAGCAGCTTTGGCAGGAGCAATGAGCAGTTCTTC	CASSFGRSNEQFF
-	-	TRBV10-1	20	TRBJ2-2	TGCGCCAGCAGTGAGTCGCCTGGGTTGGGCAGGTCGGAGAACACCGGGGAGCTGTTTTTT	CASSESPGLGRSENTGELFF
-	-	TRBV6-1	11	TRBJ1-2	TGTGCCAGCAGTGACCATCATGGCTACACCTTC	CASSDHHGYTF
-	TRBD2	TRBV19	16	TRBJ2-1	TGTGCCAGTAGTCAAGGGGCTAGCGGGAGAGGGCGTGAGCAGTTCTTC	CASSQGASGRGREQFF
-	-	TRBV19	15	TRBJ1-1	TGTGCCAGTAGTATCCTGGGGCAGCGGGGCACTGAAGCTTTCTTT	CASSILGQRGTEAFF
-	TRBD2	TRBV29-1	17	TRBJ2-1	TGCAGCGGACGAGGGTGGACTAGCCGTTCTTTAGGCAATGAGCAGTTCTTC	CSGRGWTSRSLGNEQFF
-	TRBD1	TRBV10-3	16	TRBJ2-2	TGTGCCATCAGTGAAGAGAGGACAGGGGTCACCGGGGAGCTGTTTTTT	CAISEERTGVTGELFF
-	-	TRBV9	21	TRBJ2-2	TGTGCCAGCAGCCCTACATTTTGGGGGGCCGGTCTCCCTGGAAACACCGGGGAGCTGTTTTTT	CASSPTFWGAGLPGNTGELFF
-	-	TRBV6-5	13	TRBJ1-1	TGTGCCAGCATCGCAAGGGTGGGCCCGGAAGCTTTCTTT	CASIARVGPEAFF
once	TRBD2	TRBV7-8	17	TRBJ2-5	TGTGCCAGCAGCTTAGCGCTATTTGCGGGAGGGAAAGAGACCCAGTACTTC	CASSLALFAGGKETQYF
-	-	TRBV15	16	TRBJ1-4	TGTGCCACCAGCAGAGATATCGGGGTGGTGAGTGAAAAACTGTTTTTT	CATSRDIGVVSEKLFF
-	-	TRBV28	13	TRBJ1-1	TGTGCCAGCAGAACGACAGGGAACACTGAAGCTTTCTTT	CASRTTGNTEAFF